A single sample is the source of the 29 T cell receptor beta chains below, sequenced in a study of glioma-infiltrating T cells. TCR alpha and beta CDR3 regions were amplified from RNA using iRepertoire nested multiplex PCR. TCRdb analysed the multiplex PCR reads with MiXCR anew, one entry per CDR3 protein. The sample lists 160,000 or so distinct CDR3 sequences; around 42% were seen once. Specimen: glioma tissue, nonneoplastic brain tissue, or PBMCs (not recorded which). Source of these receptors: a human donor with low-grade glioma or glioblastoma, undergoing nonglioma brain surgery, or in good health (not recorded which).

In its sample, this clonotype was seen once. This may stem from a read error, because a much larger clone lies one nucleotide away. The genes are TRBV2 and TRBJ1-2; no reliable D call. Germline V CDR1 and CDR2: SNHLY, FYNNEI. The CDR3 is 10 amino acids. CDR3 sequence (DNA): TGTTCCAGCAGTGAAGCTGGCTACACCTTC. This sequence encodes CSSSEAGYTF.

This clonotype was seen a handful of times. The chain has TRBV5-4 and TRBJ2-1; 7 bases line up with TRBD2. With 4 bases clipped from V and 6 bases from J, the junction kept 10 bases outside the gene matches. The germline V gene encodes CDR1 SGHNT and CDR2 YYREEE (reference sequence). The CDR3 length is 15 residues. CDR3 coding DNA: TGTGCCAGCAGCCCGGTGGCTAGCGGATTCAATGAGCAGTTCTTC. Its translation is CASSPVASGFNEQFF.

This clonotype showed up just a few times. No conserved phenylalanine or tryptophan is present at the end of the CDR3, so a read error is the likely explanation. This chain joins TRBV10-2 and TRBJ2-1, with D maybe TRBD1 (6 bases). The V gene's germline CDR1 is WSHSY and CDR2 SAAADI. V was trimmed by 6 bases and J by 2 bases, leaving 11 bases between them. The length of the CDR3 is 14 residues. The CDR3: CASSHRVTYNEQFV. DNA of the CDR3: TGCGCCAGCAGCCACAGGGTTACCTACAATGAGCAGTTCGTC.

At least ten counts were recorded for this clonotype. The DNA for the CDR3 is TGTGCCAGCAGTCCCACAGGGGGTAAAGGGACCGGGGAGCTGTTTTTT. Amino acids: CASSPTGGKGTGELFF. The chain recombines TRBV12-3 or TRBV12-4 with TRBJ2-2, with 8 bases matching TRBD1. This CDR3 is built from 16 residues. V lost 5 bases to trimming and J lost 5 bases; unmatched junction nucleotides: 10.

CDR3 sequence reads: CASSFGRALYNEQFF. CDR3 bases: TGTGCCAGTAGTTTCGGGAGGGCCTTATACAATGAGCAGTTCTTC. The V gene is TRBV19, the J gene TRBJ2-1; the match to TRBD2 covers 8 bases. The length of the CDR3 is 15 residues. J lost 4 bases, V lost 5 bases, and 7 bases had no gene match. Per germline, CDR1 LNHDA and CDR2 SQIVND (reference sequence).

This clonotype was observed at least ten times. The rearrangement uses TRBV20-1 and TRBJ2-7; tentatively, D is TRBD2 (5 bases). The CDR3 is 14 amino acids. Germline V gene lookup returns CDR1 DFQATT and CDR2 SNEGSKA (reference sequence). V lost 6 bases to trimming and J lost 7 bases, with 22 bases between them. The CDR3 protein is CSAAPEGMGREQYF. The CDR3 bases are TGCAGTGCCGCCCCAGAGGGCATGGGTAGGGAGCAGTACTTC.

This clonotype was detected once. Since no conserved phenylalanine or tryptophan closes the CDR3, a read error is the likely cause. The chain carries TRBV19 and TRBJ2-1; D call uncertain. The germline CDR1 and CDR2 sequences are LNHDA and SQIVND (reference sequence). V was trimmed by 1 base and J by 8 bases, leaving 12 bases between them. CDR3 length: 14 amino acids. Here the CDR3 reads CASSIGPASDEQFL. In DNA form, the CDR3 reads TGTGCCAGTAGTATAGGACCAGCCAGCGATGAGCAGTTCCTC.

Notes on this clonotype: This clone may be a read error of a much larger clone one base away. This chain connects TRBV2 to TRBJ2-1, with no clear D. CDR3 size: 11 residues. Trimming removed 10 bases from V and 2 bases from J, with 6 bases in between. CDR1 SNHLY and CDR2 FYNNEI come from the germline V gene. The CDR3 nucleotides are TGTGCCACCGGCCCCTACAATGAGCAGTTCTTC. Residues: CATGPYNEQFF.

This clonotype was seen repeatedly, ten times or more. The V call is TRBV20-1, the J call TRBJ2-7; no definite D call. This CDR3 has 11 residues. CDR1 and CDR2 from the germline V gene are DFQATT and SNEGSKA (reference sequence). V shed 4 bases and J shed 1 base, with 5 bases lying between them. CDR3 sequence reads: CSAMGSYEQYF. CDR3 DNA sequence: TGCAGTGCTATGGGTTCCTACGAGCAGTACTTC.

This clonotype was seen at least ten times. The chain uses TRBV6-1 and TRBJ2-1; D gene uncertain. The V and J ends lost 6 bases and 5 bases respectively, with 11 bases between them. The CDR3 contains 13 residues. Germline lookup yields CDR1 MNHNS and CDR2 SASEGT. DNA of the CDR3: TGTGCCAGCAGGGGGAATACAAACAATGAGCAGTTCTTC. This gives the protein CASRGNTNNEQFF.

Many counts were recorded for this clonotype. The chain is built from TRBV28 and TRBJ2-7, with unresolved D. Germline values: CDR1 MDHEN, CDR2 SYDVKM. The CDR3 contains 12 residues. V was shortened by 4 bases and J by 4 bases, with 8 bases between the two germline ends. CDR3 nucleotide sequence: TGTGCCAGCAGTTCCGTATTATACGAGCAGTACTTC. Residues: CASSSVLYEQYF. Combining the CDR3 with reference TRBV28 and TRBJ2-7 gives the whole variable domain DVKVTQSSRYLVKRTGEKVFLECVQDMDHENMFWYRQDPGLGLRLIYFSYDVKMKEKGDIPEGYSVSREKKERFSLILESASTNQTSMYLCASSSVLYEQYFGPGTRLTVT.

The table lists this clonotype with many counts. This rearrangement joins TRBV6-1 to TRBJ2-3; D is unclear. Trimming pared 5 bases from V and 5 bases from J, leaving 17 bases between. Germline assignment: CDR1 MNHNS and CDR2 SASEGT. This CDR3 contains 15 residues. CDR3 region: CASSPAPARRDTQYF. Here the CDR3 DNA reads TGTGCCAGCAGTCCTGCACCGGCGCGAAGAGATACGCAGTATTTT.

The chain links TRBV2 to TRBJ2-1; 14 bases fit TRBD2. Trimming cost V 7 bases and J 3 bases; bases outside gene matches: 8. The CDR3 contains 17 residues. Germline-derived CDR1 and CDR2 are SNHLY and FYNNEI. The CDR3 DNA is TGTGCCAGCAAGGGGGGACTAGCGGGAGCGGGCTACAATGAGCAGTTCTTC. It translates to CASKGGLAGAGYNEQFF.

About this clonotype itself: A junction boundary mismatches the germline segment, possibly from a read error. The gene calls are TRBV7-9 and TRBJ2-4; 8 bases line up with TRBD2. CDR3 length: 16 residues. Germline CDR1 SEHNR, CDR2 FQNEAQ (reference sequence). Written as DNA, the CDR3 is TGTGCCAGCAGCTCATCTAGCGGGTTAGCCAAAAACGTTCAGTACTTC. This translates into CASSSSSGLAKNVQYF.

This clonotype was observed many times. The rearrangement links TRBV28 to TRBJ2-5; D not certain. The germline V gene encodes CDR1 MDHEN and CDR2 SYDVKM. The CDR3 is 14 amino acids. The ends were cut back, 5 bases at V and 4 bases at J, with 14 bases in the middle. The CDR3 nucleotides read TGTGCCAGCAGTCCCTTTACCAGCGTAGAGACCCAGTACTTC. Translated: CASSPFTSVETQYF.

Worth noting for this clonotype: With a much larger clone just one base away, this may be a read error. The J gene is TRBJ2-5, the V gene TRBV20-1; 11 nucleotides agree with TRBD2. The CDR3 is 16 amino acids. Trimming cost V 2 bases and J 14 bases; bases outside gene matches: 19. From germline, CDR1 is DFQATT and CDR2 SNEGSKA (reference sequence). CDR3 sequence (DNA): TGCAGTGCTAGATCGGGACTAGCGGATATCCAAGAGACCGAATACTTC. It encodes CSARSGLADIQETEYF.

Notes on this clonotype: A much more abundant neighbour one base away suggests this may be a read error. The chain joins TRBV6-9 to TRBJ1-5; D is undetermined. Between the trimmed V and J ends, which lost 7 bases and 1 base, there was a span of 11 bases. Germline assignment: CDR1 MNHGY and CDR2 SVAAGI. This CDR3 has 14 residues. The CDR3 DNA reads as TGTGCCAGCAATTACCGGTCCAGCAATCAGCCCCAGCATTTT. It translates to CASNYRSSNQPQHF.

This clonotype was detected only once. The chain couples TRBV6-4 to TRBJ2-5, with a weak D call TRBD2 (5 bases). Germline CDR1 and CDR2: MRHNA and SNTAGT. V was shortened by 4 bases and J by 9 bases, with 15 bases between the two germline ends. The CDR3 is 13 residues long. The CDR3 sequence: CASSVRHLEAQYF. CDR3 bases: TGTGCCAGCAGTGTAAGGCACTTGGAGGCCCAGTACTTC.

The chain joins TRBV24-1 to TRBJ2-1; D remains ambiguous. Trimming stripped 3 bases from V and 11 bases from J, with 13 bases between. CDR3 length: 13 amino acids. Germline V CDR1 and CDR2: KGHDR, SFDVKD. CDR3 residues: CATSDRQGPQQFF. The CDR3, as DNA: TGTGCCACCAGTGATCGTCAAGGGCCTCAGCAGTTCTTC.

With respect to this clonotype: Since a much larger clone is just one base distant, this may be a read error. V usage is TRBV10-3 and J usage is TRBJ1-2, with 8 bases matching TRBD1. This CDR3 spans 14 amino acids. With 10 bases clipped from V and 7 bases from J, the junction kept 14 bases outside the gene matches. Germline lookup yields CDR1 ENHRY and CDR2 SYGVKD. The CDR3 coding sequence is TGTGCCACCCTCCCGGGACAGGAGTCCTGTGGCTACACCTTC. Translating it yields CATLPGQESCGYTF.

About this clonotype itself: Since a much larger clone is just one base distant, this may be a read error. This chain links TRBV5-1 with TRBJ2-7; 9 bases map to TRBD1. This CDR3 contains 15 residues. In germline, CDR1 is SGHRS, CDR2 YFSETQ. The CDR3 here is CARSLDGQGFYEQYF. CDR3 sequence (DNA): TGCGCCAGAAGCTTGGACGGACAGGGGTTTTACGAGCAGTACTTC.

The sample holds many counts of this clonotype. The gene calls are TRBV9 and TRBJ2-3; D uncertain. V lost 0 bases, J lost 6 bases, and 2 bases lay in between. The CDR3 consists of 11 residues. Germline V gene sequence: CDR1 SGDLS, CDR2 YYNGEE. This CDR3 is CASSVGDTQYF. CDR3 DNA sequence: TGTGCCAGCAGCGTAGGTGATACGCAGTATTTT.

This clonotype was counted only a few times. The genes are TRBV7-9 and TRBJ1-1; perhaps TRBD1 as D (5 bases). Germline-derived CDR1 and CDR2 are SEHNR and FQNEAQ (reference sequence). This CDR3 is 14 amino acids long. V lost 5 bases and J lost 1, with 11 bases in between. CDR3 sequence: CASSPDIRNTEAFF. The DNA of the CDR3 is TGTGCCAGCAGCCCGGACATTAGGAACACTGAAGCTTTCTTT.

Comments on this clonotype: A much larger clone sits a single nucleotide away, making a read error possible. V is TRBV2 and J is TRBJ1-5, with D possibly matching TRBD1 (5 bases). Looked up from germline, CDR1 is SNHLY and CDR2 is FYNNEI. The CDR3 sequence is 14 residues long. The DNA of the CDR3 is TGTGCCGGCAGCTCAACAGGCCGCAATCAGCCCCAGCATTTT. The encoded protein is CAGSSTGRNQPQHF.

This clonotype was seen ten or more times. The chain combines TRBV20-1 with TRBJ2-3; D is unclear. V was pared by 0 bases and J by 2 bases, with 12 bases between. Germline V gene lookup returns CDR1 DFQATT and CDR2 SNEGSKA (reference sequence). The CDR3 runs to 15 residues. The CDR3 nucleotides read TGCAGTGCTAGAGATTACGGCCTATACACAGATACGCAGTATTTT. The encoded protein is CSARDYGLYTDTQYF.

This clonotype was observed once. No conserved phenylalanine or tryptophan is present at the end of the CDR3, so a read error is the likely explanation. This chain joins TRBV28 and TRBJ2-7, with D uncertain. V lost 7 bases and J lost 5, with 21 bases in between. Germline V gene data show CDR1 as MDHEN and CDR2 as SYDVKM. This CDR3 has 15 residues. This chain's CDR3 is CASIPATVYGDEQYL. For the CDR3, the DNA is TGTGCCAGCATTCCCGCCACAGTGTACGGCGACGAGCAGTACCTC.

This rearrangement joins TRBV6-2 or TRBV6-3 to TRBJ1-5; TRBD1 might be the D (6 bases). The V end was cut by 4 bases, the J end by 1 base, with 11 bases between. This CDR3 is built from 15 residues. CDR1 and CDR2 (germline): MNHEY, SVGEGT. The CDR3: CASSCTGCSNQPQHF. DNA for the CDR3: TGTGCCAGCAGTTGTACAGGGTGCAGCAATCAGCCCCAGCATTTT.

The count of this clonotype is one. This chain connects TRBV27 to TRBJ2-7; the D gene is possibly TRBD2 (6 bases). Trimming pared 10 bases from V and 5 bases from J, leaving 12 bases between. CDR1 is MNHEY and CDR2 is SMNVEV in the germline V gene (reference sequence). There are 11 residues in the CDR3. CDR3 amino acids: CAMGLRDEQYF. CDR3 nucleotides: TGTGCCATGGGACTGAGGGACGAGCAGTACTTC.

This chain connects TRBV7-9 to TRBJ2-2; a possible D gene is TRBD1 (5 bases). Germline V gives CDR1 SEHNR, CDR2 FQNEAQ (reference sequence). V lost 2 bases and J lost 0, with 10 bases in between. This CDR3 contains 16 residues. The CDR3 DNA reads TGTGCCAGCAGCTTACAGGGTTGGGCGAACACCGGGGAGCTGTTTTTT. Residues: CASSLQGWANTGELFF.